These 22 T cell receptor beta chains came from one sample sequenced in a study of T-cell reconstitution after alpha-beta-depleted transplantation in children (dated by TCRdb to the mid-2010s). The library was obtained by PCR. Sequenced on an Illumina HiSeq 2500. TCR libraries were prepared with molecular barcoding, using unique molecular identifiers to normalize TCRbeta repertoire quantification. Using fastp trimming at Q25 and MiXCR clonotype assembly, TCRdb reanalyzed the public sequencing data and kept in-frame beta chains. Each entry merges the rows of one CDR3 protein and shows their most common DNA and genes. Present in this sample are hundreds of thousands of distinct CDR3 sequences, roughly a tenth of which were seen just once. The top ten hold approximately 2% of the sample. The label giving this sample's treatment or condition can be read as: allogeneic hematopoietic cell transplantation with graft depleted of TCRalphabeta T cells and CD19 B cells.

The sample here was PBMCs, taken before TCRalphabeta/CD19-depleted stem cell transplant. Source of these receptors: a child aged 2 to 10 with inherited bone marrow failure, due to receive a stem cell transplant.

This clonotype appeared a few times. The genes are TRBV10-2 and TRBJ2-7; maybe TRBD1 (5 bases). The CDR3 has 16 amino acids. Per germline, CDR1 WSHSY and CDR2 SAAADI. Trimming took 4 bases from V and 4 from J, leaving 20 bases between them. The CDR3 reads CASSVWTDQQAYEQYF. The CDR3 nucleotides are TGCGCCAGCAGTGTTTGGACCGATCAACAGGCATACGAGCAGTACTTC.

Ten or more counts support this clonotype. J is TRBJ2-1 and V is TRBV7-9; 15 nucleotides match TRBD2. Germline loops: CDR1 SEHNR, CDR2 FQNEAQ (reference sequence). The ends lost 5 bases at V and 6 bases at J; junction bases unmatched: 2. The CDR3 has 15 amino acids. CDR3 bases: TGTGCCAGCAGCCGGGGACTAGCGGGAGGCAATGAGCAGTTCTTC. This gives the protein CASSRGLAGGNEQFF. The entire variable domain, with the rest obtained from reference TRBV7-9 and TRBJ2-1, is as follows: DTGVSQNPRHKITKRGQNVTFRCDPISEHNRLYWYRQTLGQGPEFLTYFQNEAQLEKSRLLSDRFSAERPKGSFSTLEIQRTEQGDSAMYLCASSRGLAGGNEQFFGPGTRLTVL.

This clonotype was seen ten or more times. This rearrangement joins TRBV19 to TRBJ1-3, with D hard to call. The CDR3 is 15 residues long. Germline V gene lookup returns CDR1 LNHDA and CDR2 SQIVND (reference sequence). Trimming shortened V by 2 bases and J by 0 bases, and 8 bases separated the two germline ends. CDR3 nucleotides: TGTGCCAGTAGTATATCCCGGATCTCTGGAAACACCATATATTTT. Protein: CASSISRISGNTIYF. The full variable domain, in which reference TRBV19 and TRBJ1-3 provide the parts outside the CDR3, is DGGITQSPKYLFRKEGQNVTLSCEQNLNHDAMYWYRQDPGQGLRLIYYSQIVNDFQKGDIAEGYSVSREKKESFPLTVTSAQKNPTAFYLCASSISRISGNTIYFGEGSWLTVV.

This clonotype was seen repeatedly, ten times or more. CDR3 residues: CASSPGTGGAYPEAFF. In nucleotides, the CDR3 is TGCGCCAGCAGCCCCGGGACAGGGGGCGCATACCCTGAAGCTTTCTTT. The chain joins TRBV5-1 to TRBJ1-1, with 12 bases that match TRBD1. Trimming removed 4 bases from V and 6 bases from J; junction bases left unmatched: 10. CDR3 length equals 16 residues. CDR1 and CDR2 (germline): SGHRS, YFSETQ. Combining the CDR3 with reference TRBV5-1 and TRBJ1-1 gives the whole variable domain KAGVTQTPRYLIKTRGQQVTLSCSPISGHRSVSWYQQTPGQGLQFLFEYFSETQRNKGNFPGRFSGRQFSNSRSEMNVSTLELGDSALYLCASSPGTGGAYPEAFFGQGTRLTVV.

This clonotype was counted at least ten times. This chain uses TRBV27 with TRBJ1-1, with D possibly being TRBD1 (5 bases). CDR1 is MNHEY and CDR2 is SMNVEV in the germline V gene (reference sequence). V shed 6 bases and J shed 4 bases, with 15 bases lying between them. This CDR3 has 14 residues. CDR3 region: CASRDQGRSTEAFF. CDR3 in DNA: TGTGCCAGCAGGGATCAGGGACGGAGCACTGAAGCTTTCTTT.

This clonotype was detected a few times. The chain links TRBV5-1 to TRBJ2-7; 7 positions agree with TRBD2. The V and J ends lost 0 bases and 3 bases, in that order; junction bases with no gene match: 3. This CDR3 contains 14 residues. The V gene's germline CDR1 is SGHRS and CDR2 YFSETQ. CDR3 bases: TGCGCCAGCAGCTTGGAACTAGCGAACTACGAGCAGTACTTC. Its protein product is CASSLELANYEQYF. Filled out from reference TRBV5-1 and TRBJ2-7, the complete variable domain reads KAGVTQTPRYLIKTRGQQVTLSCSPISGHRSVSWYQQTPGQGLQFLFEYFSETQRNKGNFPGRFSGRQFSNSRSEMNVSTLELGDSALYLCASSLELANYEQYFGPGTRLTVT.

This clonotype was detected ten times or more. The J gene is TRBJ2-7, the V gene TRBV12-3 or TRBV12-4; 10 bases align to TRBD2. CDR3 length equals 16 residues. J gave up 5 bases and V 4 bases, and 11 bases lay outside the gene matches. DNA of the CDR3: TGTGCCAGCAGTTCCCGGGCTAGCGGGAGTAGGCACGAGCAGTACTTC. Translation: CASSSRASGSRHEQYF.

This clonotype was seen at least ten times. The chain links TRBV12-3 or TRBV12-4 to TRBJ1-6; 7 bases map to TRBD1. The CDR3 length is 14 residues. V trimming: 6 bases; J trimming: 11 bases; junction bases outside the gene matches: 10. CDR3 DNA sequence: TGTGCCAGCAGCCAGGGACCAAGGGGGCCACCCCTCCACTTT. This sequence encodes CASSQGPRGPPLHF.

The gene calls are TRBV5-1 and TRBJ2-7, with D possibly being TRBD1 or TRBD2 (6 bases each). CDR1 and CDR2 from the germline V gene are SGHRS and YFSETQ. Trimming cost V 7 bases and J 6 bases, with 20 bases left between them. This CDR3 comprises 14 residues. The CDR3 protein is CASRSPGRGGEQYF. The CDR3 region has the DNA TGCGCCAGCCGTAGCCCGGGCAGGGGAGGCGAGCAGTACTTC.

This clonotype has a single count. A single base separates this from a much larger clone, so it may be a read error. The chain is built from TRBV12-3 or TRBV12-4 and TRBJ1-2; tentatively, D is TRBD1 (5 bases). CDR3 length equals 15 residues. The ends were cut back, 3 bases at V and 4 bases at J, with 15 bases in the middle. The CDR3 DNA is TGTGCCAGCAGTTTGGTATTACAGGCTTCCTATGGCTACACCTTC. Amino acid sequence: CASSLVLQASYGYTF.

This clonotype appeared many times. The gene calls are TRBV5-1 and TRBJ2-2, with D hard to call. The germline V gene encodes CDR1 SGHRS and CDR2 YFSETQ. CDR3 length equals 15 residues. V was trimmed by 6 bases and J by 2 bases, leaving 14 bases between them. This CDR3 reads CASTSHFPNTGELFF. DNA for the CDR3: TGCGCCAGCACCTCGCACTTTCCCAACACCGGGGAGCTGTTTTTT.

This clonotype has at least ten counts. The genes are TRBV7-6 and TRBJ2-1; 12 bases fit TRBD2. J lost 7 bases, V lost 6 bases, and 10 bases had no gene match. Germline V gives CDR1 SGHVS, CDR2 FNYEAQ. This CDR3 is built from 16 residues. DNA for the CDR3: TGTGCCAGCAGTCAAGGACTAGCGGGATCGGGGAATGAGCAGTTCTTC. Amino acid sequence: CASSQGLAGSGNEQFF.

J is TRBJ2-2 and V is TRBV7-6, with D perhaps being TRBD1 or TRBD2 (5 bases each). Germline V lookup: CDR1 SGHVS, CDR2 FNYEAQ. This CDR3 is built from 16 residues. V was trimmed by 0 bases and J by 2 bases, leaving 10 bases between them. This CDR3 is CASSLAEGRNTGELFF. CDR3 DNA: TGTGCCAGCAGCTTAGCTGAGGGGCGTAACACCGGGGAGCTGTTTTTT.

The table lists this clonotype with a few counts. The rearrangement joins TRBV30 to TRBJ2-3; D may match TRBD1 or TRBD2 (5 bases each). Looked up from germline, CDR1 is GTSNPN and CDR2 is SVGIG (reference sequence). Trimming stripped 3 bases from V and 4 bases from J, with 20 bases between. The CDR3 sequence is 16 residues long. In nucleotides, the CDR3 is TGTGCCTGGAGAGGGGACGCCAGCTACCCCCCAGATACGCAGTATTTT. It codes for CAWRGDASYPPDTQYF.

This clonotype was seen ten or more times. This rearrangement joins TRBV4-1 to TRBJ2-5, with 7 bases fitting TRBD1. Trimming cost V 3 bases and J 3 bases; bases outside gene matches: 7. Germline V gives CDR1 MGHRA, CDR2 YSYEKL. The CDR3 spans 15 residues. CDR3 in amino acids: CASSQADRAKETQYF. The CDR3 DNA reads as TGCGCCAGCAGCCAGGCTGACAGGGCAAAAGAGACCCAGTACTTC.

As regards this clonotype: A much larger clone differs from this one at a single base, so this may be a read error. J is TRBJ2-1 and V is TRBV20-1; the D is unclear. Germline assignment: CDR1 DFQATT and CDR2 SNEGSKA (reference sequence). Trimming stripped 3 bases from V and 2 bases from J, with 8 bases between. CDR3 length equals 13 residues. The DNA of the CDR3 is TGCAGTGCTAGCAGGACCGCCTACAATGAGCAGTTCTTC. Amino acids: CSASRTAYNEQFF.

V and J are TRBV5-1 and TRBJ2-1, with 7 bases identical to TRBD1. Germline lookup yields CDR1 SGHRS and CDR2 YFSETQ. The CDR3 loop spans 15 amino acids. Losses at the gene ends were 2 bases for V and 7 bases for J; bases not matched to a gene: 9. CDR3 DNA sequence: TGCGCCAGCAGCTTAACCGGTACAGGGGTGAATGAGCAGTTCTTC. Translation gives CASSLTGTGVNEQFF.

This clonotype has a handful of counts. The chain carries TRBV5-1 and TRBJ1-2; D uncertain. In germline, CDR1 is SGHRS, CDR2 YFSETQ. V was trimmed by 1 base and J by 2 bases, leaving 9 bases between them. The CDR3 has 14 residues. CDR3 DNA sequence: TGCGCCAGCAGCTTGACGGGGAACAACTATGGCTACACCTTC. Amino acids: CASSLTGNNYGYTF.

This clonotype was found once. V is TRBV5-1 and J is TRBJ2-4, with 7 bases aligning to TRBD1. Germline V gene lookup returns CDR1 SGHRS and CDR2 YFSETQ. This CDR3 is built from 15 residues. The V gene end was trimmed by 1 base and the J gene end by 4 bases; junction bases not matched to a gene: 5. This CDR3 reads CASSLTETGKNIQYF. The CDR3, as DNA: TGCGCCAGCAGCTTGACCGAGACAGGGAAAAACATTCAGTACTTC.

The sample holds many counts of this clonotype. J is TRBJ2-1 and V is TRBV4-2; the D gene is possibly TRBD2 (7 bases). Germline assignment: CDR1 LGHNA and CDR2 YNFKEQ. The CDR3 has 17 amino acids. V dropped 3 bases and J dropped 0 bases, with 15 bases sitting between them. The CDR3 is CASSHEKGGSSYNEQFF. The CDR3 nucleotides are TGTGCCAGCAGCCATGAGAAGGGGGGGAGCTCCTACAATGAGCAGTTCTTC.

This clonotype was observed at least ten times. This chain connects TRBV6-1 to TRBJ2-1, with 11 nucleotides matching TRBD2. CDR1 and CDR2 from the germline V gene are MNHNS and SASEGT. The CDR3 covers 15 residues. V was clipped by 4 bases and J by 9 bases; unmatched bases: 8. The CDR3 loop reads CASSARLAGQGEQFF. Here the CDR3 DNA reads TGTGCCAGCAGTGCAAGACTAGCGGGACAGGGTGAGCAGTTCTTC.

In its sample, this clonotype was seen many times. This chain connects TRBV29-1 to TRBJ2-4, with TRBD2 identical over 10 bases. Germline CDR1 and CDR2: SQVTM and ANQGSEA. The CDR3 loop spans 19 amino acids. The trim removed 6 bases at V and 9 bases at J, leaving 26 bases unmatched. The CDR3 region is CSVAGGRAGGPNGMSIQYF. CDR3 sequence (DNA): TGCAGCGTCGCCGGAGGAAGAGCGGGAGGGCCGAATGGTATGAGCATTCAGTACTTC.